This T cell receptor beta chain was recorded in a study of T cells in Graves' hyperthyroidism and ophthalmopathy. Clinical symptoms, serum thyroxine, TRAb, thyroid ultrasound and orbital computed tomography established diagnosis. Turning to this clonotype: No antigen is known for it.

Germline CDR1 is MDHEN and CDR2 is SYDVKM. The V segment lost 6 bases and the J segment 7 bases; nucleotides outside the gene matches: 15. This CDR3 contains 18 residues. General study points: Blood held most thyroid clonotypes expanded above 0.001 frequency.

Amplified TCR beta CDR3 regions derived from RNA transcripts. TCR CDR3 regions were first amplified by RT-PCR with HTBI primers. Using its own MiXCR run on the multiplex PCR reads, TCRdb lists one record per CDR3 protein. The sample carries 330,000 or so distinct CDR3 sequences, roughly 18% recorded once. The gene calls are TRBV28 and TRBJ2-3; 14 nucleotides agree with TRBD2. Sequencing used blood. The TCR was taken from a man between 50 and 59 years old with Graves' ophthalmopathy. The CDR3 DNA sequence: TGTGCCAGCAGCCCGGGACAGGGGGGACTAGCGGGAGTACATACGCAGTATTTT. Protein: CASSPGQGGLAGVHTQYF.